A single sample gave rise to the 23 T cell receptor beta chains below, sequenced in a study of CD8 T cells in Susac syndrome. With random hexamers, reverse transcription was performed on about 0.5 to 1 ug of RNA. MiXCR, applied by TCRdb to the immunoSEQ multiplex PCR reads, yields one record per CDR3 protein. The sample consists of about 210,000 distinct CDR3 sequences, nearly 97% of them appearing once. The sequencing sample was made of CD4+ T cells from PBMCs. These receptors originate from a human donor with multiple sclerosis.

This clonotype was seen more than once but under ten times. The chain couples TRBV2 to TRBJ2-7, with TRBD1 matching over 7 bases. This CDR3 is built from 11 residues. After removal of 8 bases from V and 4 bases from J, the junction contained 2 bases not matched to a gene. Per germline, CDR1 SNHLY and CDR2 FYNNEI. CDR3: CASSDRYEQYF. In nucleotides, the CDR3 is TGTGCCAGCTCGGACAGGTACGAGCAGTACTTC.

The chain recombines TRBV30 with TRBJ2-5, with D perhaps TRBD2 (5 bases). In germline, CDR1 is GTSNPN, CDR2 SVGIG (reference sequence). V was shortened by 0 bases and J by 5 bases, with 13 bases between the two germline ends. The CDR3 has 14 residues. The CDR3 region is CAWSVREGPETQYF. As DNA, the CDR3 is TGTGCCTGGAGTGTACGGGAAGGCCCGGAGACCCAGTACTTC.

The chain carries TRBV5-1 and TRBJ2-1, with D possibly matching TRBD2 (6 bases). CDR1 is SGHRS, CDR2 YFSETQ, per germline. Trimming took 0 bases from V and 8 from J, leaving 6 bases between them. The CDR3 is made up of 12 amino acids. The CDR3 bases are TGCGCCAGCAGCTTGGCTAGCGATGAGCAGTTCTTC. Residues: CASSLASDEQFF.

The genes are TRBV3-1 and TRBJ1-2; no reliable D call. The CDR3 is made up of 14 amino acids. Germline assignment: CDR1 LGHDT and CDR2 YNNKEL (reference sequence). V was trimmed by 0 bases and J by 3 bases, leaving 8 bases between them. CDR3 sequence: CASSQDLQDYGYTF. The DNA of the CDR3 is TGTGCCAGCAGCCAAGATCTCCAGGACTATGGCTACACCTTC.

The V call is TRBV30, the J call TRBJ2-1, with no clear D. CDR3 length equals 11 residues. Trimming stripped 1 base from V and 7 bases from J, with 5 bases between. CDR1 and CDR2 (germline): GTSNPN, SVGIG (reference sequence). This CDR3 is CAWSEENEQFF. CDR3 sequence (DNA): TGTGCCTGGAGTGAGGAGAATGAGCAGTTCTTC. The complete variable domain, with remaining parts taken from reference TRBV30 and TRBJ2-1, reads SQTIHQWPATLVQPVGSPLSLECTVEGTSNPNLYWYRQAAGRGLQLLFYSVGIGQISSEVPQNLSASRPQDRQFILSSKKLLLSDSGFYLCAWSEENEQFFGPGTRLTVL.

This sequence joins TRBV20-1 and TRBJ2-7; a possible D gene is TRBD2 (6 bases). The CDR3 spans 13 residues. The germline gives CDR1 DFQATT, CDR2 SNEGSKA (reference sequence). V was shortened by 6 bases and J by 4 bases, with 16 bases between the two germline ends. CDR3: CSARGGALYEQYF. CDR3 bases: TGCAGTGCAAGGGGCGGGGCGCTTTACGAGCAGTACTTC.

This chain links TRBV20-1 with TRBJ1-1, with D perhaps matching TRBD1 (5 bases). V was clipped by 0 bases and J by 4 bases, with 12 bases between them. Germline CDR1 is DFQATT and CDR2 is SNEGSKA (reference sequence). The CDR3 runs to 14 residues. The CDR3 region has the DNA TGCAGTGCTAGAGAGGGAGGGGCTGCCACTGAAGCTTTCTTT. Protein sequence: CSAREGGAATEAFF.

V is TRBV4-1 and J is TRBJ2-4; D gene uncertain. The CDR3 length is 12 residues. Germline V gene lookup returns CDR1 MGHRA and CDR2 YSYEKL. Trimming pared 4 bases from V and 9 bases from J, leaving 10 bases between. CDR3 sequence (DNA): TGCGCCAGCAGCCTGGGGTCGGGCATTCAGTACTTC. Encoded protein: CASSLGSGIQYF.

The rearrangement joins TRBV11-2 to TRBJ2-5; 16 nucleotides match TRBD2. V lost 6 bases, J lost 3 bases, and 4 bases stayed unmatched. From germline, CDR1 is SGHAT and CDR2 FQNNGV. The CDR3 runs 16 residues. DNA of the CDR3: TGTGCCAGCAGACCTGGGACTAGCGGGGGGGAAGAGACCCAGTACTTC. It encodes CASRPGTSGGEETQYF. Full variable domain (remainder filled in from reference TRBV11-2 and TRBJ2-5): EAGVAQSPRYKIIEKRQSVAFWCNPISGHATLYWYQQILGQGPKLLIQFQNNGVVDDSQLPKDRFSAERLKGVDSTLKIQPAKLEDSAVYLCASRPGTSGGEETQYFGPGTRLLVL.

The V call is TRBV24-1, the J call TRBJ1-1, with a possible D match to TRBD1 (5 bases). This CDR3 spans 16 amino acids. Trimming took off 5 bases at V and 6 bases at J, with 21 bases between the two ends. Germline CDR1 reads KGHDR; CDR2 reads SFDVKD. CDR3: CATSAPDTGGTSEAFF. In DNA, the CDR3 is TGTGCCACCAGTGCCCCCGATACAGGAGGGACCTCTGAAGCTTTCTTT.

The rearrangement uses TRBV3-1 and TRBJ1-6; no firm D call. CDR3 length: 13 residues. V was clipped by 1 base and J by 10 bases, with 8 bases between them. Germline assignment: CDR1 LGHDT and CDR2 YNNKEL (reference sequence). This CDR3 is CASSQAPGSPLHF. CDR3 sequence (DNA): TGTGCCAGCAGCCAAGCCCCCGGCTCACCCCTCCACTTT.

This rearrangement joins TRBV30 to TRBJ2-5; 10 positions match TRBD1. Losses at the gene ends were 5 bases for V and 5 bases for J; bases not matched to a gene: 11. Per the germline V gene, CDR1 is GTSNPN and CDR2 is SVGIG (reference sequence). This CDR3 comprises 15 residues. DNA for the CDR3: TGTGCCTGGGCTCCGGGACAGGGGACTGCGGAGACCCAGTACTTC. Amino acids: CAWAPGQGTAETQYF.

V usage is TRBV27 and J usage is TRBJ2-2, with 11 bases aligning to TRBD2. Trimming at V came to 4 bases and at J to 4 bases, leaving 11 bases not matched to a gene. The CDR3 consists of 18 residues. Germline CDR1 is MNHEY and CDR2 is SMNVEV (reference sequence). The CDR3 region has the DNA TGTGCCAGCAGTTCCTACTCCGGGACTAGCGGATTCACCGGGGAGCTGTTTTTT. It translates to CASSSYSGTSGFTGELFF.

This chain joins TRBV15 and TRBJ1-4; D possibly corresponds to TRBD1 (6 bases). Germline loops: CDR1 LNHNV, CDR2 YYDKDF (reference sequence). This CDR3 spans 15 amino acids. The V and J ends lost 6 bases and 8 bases respectively, with 19 bases between them. The CDR3 is CATRTGRQAWEKLFF. Here the CDR3 DNA reads TGTGCCACCAGGACGGGGAGACAGGCATGGGAAAAACTGTTTTTT.

The chain links TRBV27 to TRBJ2-5, with D perhaps TRBD1 or TRBD2 (5 bases each). Trimming took off 1 base at V and 1 base at J, with 16 bases between the two ends. Germline-derived CDR1 and CDR2 are MNHEY and SMNVEV (reference sequence). The CDR3 consists of 17 residues. In DNA form, the CDR3 reads TGTGCCAGCAGTTTATATTTTGTCGGGACCTTCCAAGAGACCCAGTACTTC. Translating it yields CASSLYFVGTFQETQYF.

This clonotype occurred once. This chain links TRBV12-3 or TRBV12-4 with TRBJ1-2; 10 nucleotides agree with TRBD1. The length of the CDR3 is 13 residues. V shed 5 bases and J 7 bases; nucleotides not matched to a gene: 4. Here the CDR3 reads CASSRTGGPGYTF. In nucleotides, the CDR3 is TGTGCCAGCAGTCGGACAGGGGGTCCTGGCTACACCTTC.

The CDR3: CASSPRTSGGLSTDTQYF. The CDR3 nucleotides read TGTGCCAGCTCACCCCGGACTAGCGGGGGCCTTAGCACAGATACGCAGTATTTT. The rearrangement links TRBV18 to TRBJ2-3; TRBD2 agrees at 13 bases. The CDR3 spans 18 residues. V dropped 3 bases and J dropped 0; count of bases not matched to a gene: 6. The germline gives CDR1 KGHSH, CDR2 LQKENI.

This clonotype was detected once. This chain joins TRBV20-1 and TRBJ2-1, with TRBD2 matching over 10 bases. Germline V lookup: CDR1 DFQATT, CDR2 SNEGSKA (reference sequence). This CDR3 is 15 amino acids long. CDR3 loop: CSAILAGAVKNEQFF. As DNA, the CDR3 is TGCAGCGCCATTCTAGCGGGAGCGGTAAAGAATGAGCAGTTCTTC.

This sequence joins TRBV9 and TRBJ2-5; unclear D gene. The CDR3 has 14 amino acids. Germline CDR1 SGDLS, CDR2 YYNGEE. The V gene lost 0 bases and the J gene lost 5 bases, with 11 bases spanning the gap. CDR3 protein: CASSVVPGEETQYF. The CDR3 bases are TGTGCCAGCAGCGTAGTACCAGGAGAGGAGACCCAGTACTTC.

The sample holds one count of this clonotype. This chain uses TRBV7-2 with TRBJ1-1, with D hard to call. The ends were cut back, 6 bases at V and 7 bases at J, with 18 bases in the middle. Germline values: CDR1 SGHTA, CDR2 FQGNSA. This CDR3 contains 14 residues. The CDR3 coding sequence is TGTGCCAGCAGAGTTAACTCCGACGGTAGTGAAGCTTTCTTT. It codes for CASRVNSDGSEAFF.

This chain uses TRBV15 with TRBJ2-3; D not resolved. CDR3 length: 14 amino acids. CDR1 is LNHNV and CDR2 is YYDKDF in the germline V gene (reference sequence). Trimming removed 1 base from V and 6 bases from J, with 11 bases in between. The CDR3 protein is CATSRGIPADTQYF. The CDR3 nucleotides read TGTGCCACCAGCAGAGGTATTCCAGCGGATACGCAGTATTTT.

This chain connects TRBV29-1 to TRBJ2-5; 7 positions agree with TRBD1. CDR1 SQVTM and CDR2 ANQGSEA come from the germline V gene. V gave up 6 bases and J gave up 1 base; unmatched junction bases: 11. The CDR3 length is 15 residues. CDR3 DNA sequence: TGCAGCGTAGGAACAGGGGCCCGATTCCAAGAGACCCAGTACTTC. Amino acid sequence: CSVGTGARFQETQYF.

The V call is TRBV5-6, the J call TRBJ1-5; the D is unclear. CDR1 SGHDT and CDR2 YYEEEE come from the germline V gene. The CDR3 length is 16 residues. The ends were cut back, 1 base at V and 4 bases at J, with 15 bases in the middle. The CDR3 region is CASSLMSGSANQPQHF. In DNA, the CDR3 is TGTGCCAGCAGCTTGATGTCTGGCAGCGCAAATCAGCCCCAGCATTTT.